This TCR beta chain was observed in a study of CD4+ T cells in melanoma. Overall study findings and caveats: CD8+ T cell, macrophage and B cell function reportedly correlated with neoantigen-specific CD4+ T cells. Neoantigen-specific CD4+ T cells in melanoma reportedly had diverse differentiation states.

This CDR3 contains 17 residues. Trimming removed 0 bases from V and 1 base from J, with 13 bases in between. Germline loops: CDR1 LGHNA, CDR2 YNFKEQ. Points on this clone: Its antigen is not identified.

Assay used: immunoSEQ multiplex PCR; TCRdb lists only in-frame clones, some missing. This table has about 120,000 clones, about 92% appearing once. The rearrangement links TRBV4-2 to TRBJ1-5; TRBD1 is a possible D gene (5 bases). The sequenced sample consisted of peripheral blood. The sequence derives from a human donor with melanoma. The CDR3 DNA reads TGTGCCAGCAGCCAAGACTGGCAGGGTGCGAGCAATCAGCCCCAGCATTTT. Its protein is CASSQDWQGASNQPQHF.